These 14 T cell receptor beta chains were all obtained from the same sample, sequenced in a study of spatial heterogeneity in lung cancer. TCRdb itself ran the 5' RACE reads through MiXCR, one entry per CDR3 protein. The sample includes 95,000 or so distinct CDR3 sequences, around 10% of them seen just once. As to time point: sample taken at primary tumor resection. Tumor, nontumor lung or frozen PBMC supplied whole RNA, sequenced without sorting. The sequences come from PBMCs, collected at surgery. The origin of the receptors is a male donor with early-stage non-small cell lung cancer.

In this sample, this clonotype turned up a few times. The chain employs TRBV6-6 and TRBJ2-5; 7 bases fit TRBD1. V gave up 2 bases and J gave up 3 bases; unmatched junction bases: 9. Germline V gene sequence: CDR1 MNHNY, CDR2 SVGAGI (reference sequence). The CDR3 has 16 amino acids. The CDR3 loop is CASSYPGAGGEETQYF. CDR3 DNA: TGTGCCAGCAGTTACCCAGGGGCAGGGGGAGAAGAGACCCAGTACTTC.

The chain links TRBV7-2 to TRBJ2-4; D assignment may be TRBD1 or TRBD2 (5 bases each). The CDR3 spans 14 residues. The germline V and J ends were trimmed by 3 bases and 2 bases, with 8 bases remaining between them. CDR1 and CDR2 from the germline V gene are SGHTA and FQGNSA. The CDR3 nucleotides read TGTGCCAGCAGCTTTGGGGGATCCAAAAACATTCAGTACTTC. Residues: CASSFGGSKNIQYF.

This clonotype occurred many times. The gene calls are TRBV28 and TRBJ1-5; the D gene is possibly TRBD1 (5 bases). Germline values: CDR1 MDHEN, CDR2 SYDVKM. The CDR3 runs 13 residues. Trimming stripped 11 bases from V and 7 bases from J, with 18 bases between. The chain's CDR3 is CAYRDPSGQPQHF. The CDR3 DNA is TGTGCCTACCGGGACCCCTCCGGGCAGCCCCAGCATTTT.

This clonotype was recorded a few times. This chain connects TRBV6-5 to TRBJ1-5; tentatively, D is TRBD1 (6 bases). Germline assignment: CDR1 MNHEY and CDR2 SVGAGI. V was pared by 0 bases and J by 2 bases, with 8 bases between. There are 15 residues in the CDR3. CDR3 amino acids: CASSYSTGGNQPQHF. The DNA for the CDR3 is TGTGCCAGCAGTTACTCGACAGGTGGCAATCAGCCCCAGCATTTT.

The chain joins TRBV9 to TRBJ1-6; D not resolved. There are 15 residues in the CDR3. Per germline, CDR1 SGDLS and CDR2 YYNGEE. V lost 0 bases to trimming and J lost 8 bases, with 12 bases between them. CDR3 sequence: CASSVAPGGDSPLHF. DNA of the CDR3: TGTGCCAGCAGCGTAGCTCCCGGAGGAGATTCACCCCTCCACTTT.

This clonotype was observed many times. The V call is TRBV2, the J call TRBJ2-1, with 10 bases fitting TRBD2. Losses at the gene ends were 6 bases for V and 9 bases for J; bases not matched to a gene: 5. Germline CDR1 is SNHLY and CDR2 is FYNNEI. The CDR3 contains 13 residues. CDR3 sequence reads: CASRGLAMGEQFF. The DNA of the CDR3 is TGTGCCAGCAGGGGACTAGCGATGGGTGAGCAGTTCTTC.

This clonotype was observed a handful of times. The chain employs TRBV20-1 and TRBJ2-4, with D unresolved. The germline V gene encodes CDR1 DFQATT and CDR2 SNEGSKA (reference sequence). Trimming removed 3 bases at V and 0 bases at J, with 9 bases between. The CDR3 spans 14 residues. This CDR3 reads CSARVQLAKNIQYF. The CDR3 nucleotides read TGCAGTGCTAGGGTACAGCTAGCCAAAAACATTCAGTACTTC.

This chain joins TRBV29-1 and TRBJ1-1, with 10 bases identical to TRBD1. V shed 4 bases, J shed 3 bases, and the junction held 8 bases outside the gene matches. This CDR3 contains 15 residues. Germline CDR1 SQVTM, CDR2 ANQGSEA. CDR3 sequence: CSVGDRGRSDTEAFF. DNA of the CDR3: TGCAGCGTTGGGGACAGGGGCAGGAGCGACACTGAAGCTTTCTTT.

This clonotype was seen repeatedly, ten times or more. The J gene is TRBJ2-5, the V gene TRBV5-6; 9 bases align to TRBD1. V lost 2 bases to trimming and J lost 4 bases; unmatched junction nucleotides: 3. The germline CDR1 and CDR2 sequences are SGHDT and YYEEEE. This CDR3 is built from 14 residues. CDR3 sequence reads: CASSLQGARETQYF. CDR3 DNA: TGTGCCAGCAGCTTACAGGGGGCGCGAGAGACCCAGTACTTC.

V gene TRBV5-1 combines with J gene TRBJ2-1, with D tentatively TRBD1 (6 bases). Germline-derived CDR1 and CDR2 are SGHRS and YFSETQ. CDR3 length: 15 residues. Trimming pared 2 bases from V and 0 bases from J, leaving 9 bases between. The CDR3 nucleotides are TGCGCCAGCAGCTTCCGAGGGGGCTCCTACAATGAGCAGTTCTTC. Protein product: CASSFRGGSYNEQFF.

This clonotype was seen repeatedly, ten times or more. The chain links TRBV5-1 to TRBJ1-2; 10 positions match TRBD1. Germline-derived CDR1 and CDR2 are SGHRS and YFSETQ. With V trimmed by 4 bases and J by 7 bases, 1 base remained unmatched. CDR3 size: 12 residues. The CDR3 here is CASSRDRGGYTF. Here the CDR3 DNA reads TGCGCCAGCAGCCGGGACAGGGGTGGCTACACCTTC. Drawing the rest from reference TRBV5-1 and TRBJ1-2, the complete variable domain is KAGVTQTPRYLIKTRGQQVTLSCSPISGHRSVSWYQQTPGQGLQFLFEYFSETQRNKGNFPGRFSGRQFSNSRSEMNVSTLELGDSALYLCASSRDRGGYTFGSGTRLTVV.

This clonotype was observed at least ten times. The chain links TRBV2 to TRBJ1-1; tentatively, D is TRBD1 (6 bases). The V end lost 8 bases, the J end lost 2 bases, and 15 bases lay between the germline ends. Germline V gene data show CDR1 as SNHLY and CDR2 as FYNNEI. The CDR3 is 14 amino acids. DNA of the CDR3: TGTGCCAGCGGTTCGACAGGACAAAACACTGAAGCTTTCTTT. Translating gives CASGSTGQNTEAFF.

The genes are TRBV9 and TRBJ2-4; 11 positions agree with TRBD2. V was pared by 0 bases and J by 6 bases, with 2 bases of the junction left unmatched. The germline gives CDR1 SGDLS, CDR2 YYNGEE. CDR3 length: 15 amino acids. For the CDR3, the DNA is TGTGCCAGCAGCGTAGCCGGACTAGCGGGAAACATTCAGTACTTC. Translation: CASSVAGLAGNIQYF.

By its share, this clonotype is medium-sized (0.01 to 0.1%). This chain connects TRBV28 to TRBJ2-7; 8 positions agree with TRBD2. The CDR3 spans 13 residues. The V gene end was trimmed by 8 bases and the J gene end by 1 base; junction bases not matched to a gene: 4. Germline-derived CDR1 and CDR2 are MDHEN and SYDVKM. CDR3 amino acids: CASGLAGSYEQYF. The CDR3, as DNA: TGTGCCAGCGGGTTAGCGGGATCCTACGAGCAGTACTTC.